This TCR beta chain was captured in a study of cytomegalovirus exposure and HLA in healthy donors (dated by TCRdb to 2017 to 2019). Notes on the research overall: According to an earlier analysis of 587 of the donors, 150 million to 200 million T cells yielded 90 million to 130 million unique TCR beta sequences and about 300 Gb of sequence data. Approximately 310 gigabases of sequencing data and 80 million or so unique TCR sequences were included in an early release covering several hundred HLA-typed donors. Among the roughly 400 genotyped donors, around 81% belonged to the genetic ancestry cluster associated with self-reported Caucasian donors. The study aimed to test whether signatures of past pathogen exposure could be identified by cataloging public T cell receptors. The T cell repertoires of 666 subjects were profiled by immunosequencing and related to cytomegalovirus serostatus. Besides the first cohort of 500 to 700 subjects, a separate validation cohort made up of 95 to 150 different subjects was used. To predict cytomegalovirus infection status, the study combined high-throughput TCR immunosequencing, statistical association of individual TCRs with disease status, and machine learning. A later analysis re-examined previously published TCR beta repertoires from roughly 720 donors and added high-resolution HLA genotyping to investigate patterns of TCR occurrence. Rather than using new phenotypic data, the later analysis identified candidate immune exposures from TCR beta sequences and from how often those sequences occurred across donors. An earlier analysis of roughly 600 of the donors used high-throughput TCR beta sequencing to judge whether each TCR beta V gene segment behaved as functional or pseudogenic. Donor age, sex, ethnicity and CMV serostatus were compiled alongside the repertoire data. In a later genetic analysis, genome-wide SNP genotypes for about three fifths of the 666 donors were used, and that subset was treated as a discovery cohort. Every repertoire in the discovery cohort had been generated on one and the same sequencing platform. Class I and class II HLA loci were covered by the typing at four-digit resolution. The number of typed donors differed by locus: about 629-630 for A, B, C, DRB1 and DQB1; 522 for DQA1; around 580 for DPA1; and 400 to 480 for DPB1. Because of strong linkage in the cohort, roughly five DR-DQ haplotypes were treated as single units for association and clustering. Among 398 genotyped donors of the cohort, an average of 235,054 unique TCR beta nucleotide sequences were sequenced per donor, roughly 20% of them non-productive.

Library method: the immunoSEQ multiplex PCR assay. The multiplex PCR relied on a mix of 60 forward primers for TCR Vbeta segments and 13 reverse primers for TCR Jbeta segments. The CDR3 region of rearranged TCR beta genes was amplified from genomic DNA by a multiplex PCR assay. The amplified TCR beta libraries were sequenced on the Illumina HiSeq System as 87-base-pair reads. Under the source paper's analysis protocol: A later analysis tallied roughly 80 million unique TCR beta chains across the approximately 670 repertoires, and about 12 million of those chains were shared by two or more donors. Raw reads were error-corrected and collapsed into unique sequences by a nearest-neighbor algorithm in which closely related sequences were merged to remove PCR and sequencing errors. To assign V, D and J gene segments, CDR3 sequences were aligned to IMGT reference sequences. For a sequence to be retained, at least a six-nucleotide match to both a V gene segment and a J gene segment was required. Rearrangements were classified as productive when the CDR3 lacked stop codons and remained in frame with V and J, and all other rearrangements were classified as non-productive. CDR3 was defined by IMGT convention, running from the second conserved V-encoded cysteine to the conserved J-encoded phenylalanine. In an earlier analysis of 500 to 650 of the donors, sequences lacking an unambiguous match to a single V gene segment were excluded. An earlier analysis of 450 to 650 of the donors called V segments functional above 56.7% productive rearrangements and segregating when the between-donor standard deviation exceeded 5%. A statistical classification framework was built for diagnosing cytomegalovirus status from the catalog of TCR beta chain sequences. In a later analysis, V and J genes were assigned by comparing TCR nucleotide sequences against IMGT/GENE-DB human TR gene sequences. Using the TCRdist pipeline, a later analysis assigned CDR3 sequences along with most-parsimonious VDJ recombination scenarios. In a later analysis, each TCR beta chain was defined by its CDR3 amino acid sequence together with its V-gene family, and reads without a unique V-gene family were excluded. A later analysis removed several hundred highly shared, low-generation-probability nucleotide sequences to deal with suspected cross-contamination and a sequencing artifact. A later analysis calculated a clonal expansion index for each public chain from normalized within-repertoire ranks of inferred template counts. In a later analysis, generation probabilities were computed using a VDJ recombination model fitted to out-of-frame rearrangements, and the results were checked against IGoR. Hypergeometric tests were used in a later analysis to score TCR-TCR, TCR-HLA and TCR-CMV co-occurrence, with a repertoire-size bias correction applied to the TCR pairs. False discovery rates were estimated in a later analysis by permuting HLA or CMV assignments 20 times. In a later analysis, co-occurring TCRs were grouped with DBSCAN, and TCRdist sequence similarity was added when clustering was performed within HLA-allele-positive subsets. Repertoires with fewer than 30,000 or more than 120,000 public chains, plus five repertoires with anomalous nucleotide sharing, were excluded from co-occurrence clustering. TCRdb holds this immuneACCESS table with in-frame rearrangements only. Some clones are missing; in checked studies, unresolved V genes explain under half, and the rest has no known cause. V, J and clone size derive from that table, while D and trimming were established from the DNA sequence. The sample yields some 190,000 clones; just under 80% were counted once. The ten largest make up 1.5% to 2% of the sample.

The V end gives up 8 bases and the J end 2 bases, leaving 8 bases in the junction not matched to a gene. From its cysteine to its phenylalanine, the CDR3 spans 14 amino acids. CDR3 DNA is the only sequence kept; it has 42 bases, read in frame from the first base. Taken from the germline V gene, the CDR1 and CDR2 loops are SNHLY and FYNNEI. The cohort consisted of hundreds of healthy bone marrow donors. All cohort members were sampled while nominally healthy, although unrecorded immune exposures were likely present. The donor tested CMV seronegative, placing the donor among the 300 to 400 seronegative members of the cohort. Each donor provided a peripheral blood sample, and peripheral blood mononuclear cells were used for TCR beta sequencing. The Qiagen DNeasy Blood Extraction Kit was used to extract genomic DNA from the blood cell samples. To note about this clone: Its antigen is not yet known. No per-base quality is available; no much larger clone lies one base away.

Study-wide findings and limitations: When HLA alleles, especially DR and DQ, strongly co-occurred, attributing TCR associations to individual alleles was difficult. According to a later analysis, parvovirus B19, influenza, CMV and Epstein-Barr virus appeared linked to several top co-occurrence clusters. A later genetic analysis associated a missense DCLRE1C variant with V-gene and J-gene trimming of TCR beta chains, and an independent cohort replicated the association. Compared with the roughly 600-donor mean, donors in an Asian-associated ancestry cluster had fewer N-insertions in productive TCRs, according to a later genetic analysis. In the study, 150 to 200 TCR beta chains were listed as associated with cytomegalovirus. In an earlier analysis of more than 450 of the donors, most TCR beta V segments were observed in productive rearrangements about 90% or about 30% of the time, broadly matching IMGT annotations. A cluster of highly shared sequence variants was judged likely to be a technical artifact of the sequencing pipeline. Linkage disequilibrium might explain the correlated functional status among segregating V segments, but an unknown experimental factor could not be excluded. In both the original and validation cohorts, the classifier was reported to diagnose cytomegalovirus status with high specificity and sensitivity. In vitro tests confirmed that a few of the cytomegalovirus-associated TCR beta chains recognize cytomegalovirus antigens. Presence/absence analyses assumed roughly uniform sequencing depth across donors, an assumption that may not hold. Immune exposure information for the cohort was limited to CMV serostatus. It was suggested by the authors that the approach could potentially be generalized to other disease states and immunological phenotypes. Only TCR beta chains were sequenced in this cohort, and the absence of alpha or paired-chain data limited detectable features. In a later analysis, HLA-associated TCR beta chains were found to be more clonally expanded and to have lower generation probabilities than equally common non-associated chains. A later analysis found that TCR association rates varied across HLA loci, with DRB1 alleles showing the most associated TCRs and HLA-C alleles the fewest. According to a later analysis, most CMV-associated TCR beta chains appeared to be HLA-restricted, and the HLA associations seemed to be driven largely by CMV exposure. Most TCR sequences were observed very rarely across donors, whereas some public TCRs were present in many individuals. Because HLA typing was missing for some donors at each locus, association tests included only the typed subset. Specific HLA alleles were associated with over 15,000 TCR beta sequences at a false discovery rate of 0.05 in a later analysis. Some IMGT-functional V segments, including TRBV6-2 and TRBV6-3, could not be told apart with the 87-base-pair reads, so those segments were excluded. A further reported finding was that TCR beta sequences accurately predicted the HLA-A and HLA-B alleles for most subjects in the first cohort. Because counts were too low, roughly 18 rarely observed V segments, including chromosome 9 orphons, were left out of the earlier analysis of 587 of the donors.

This receptor chain uses TRBV2 and TRBJ1-2; a stretch of 7 junction bases matches TRBD1. The source is a woman younger than 45 in good health and CMV-seronegative. Sequencing used PBMCs. The DNA sequence is TGTGCCAGCGCCGGACAGGTGGAAAACTATGGCTACACCTTC. Its protein is CASAGQVENYGYTF.